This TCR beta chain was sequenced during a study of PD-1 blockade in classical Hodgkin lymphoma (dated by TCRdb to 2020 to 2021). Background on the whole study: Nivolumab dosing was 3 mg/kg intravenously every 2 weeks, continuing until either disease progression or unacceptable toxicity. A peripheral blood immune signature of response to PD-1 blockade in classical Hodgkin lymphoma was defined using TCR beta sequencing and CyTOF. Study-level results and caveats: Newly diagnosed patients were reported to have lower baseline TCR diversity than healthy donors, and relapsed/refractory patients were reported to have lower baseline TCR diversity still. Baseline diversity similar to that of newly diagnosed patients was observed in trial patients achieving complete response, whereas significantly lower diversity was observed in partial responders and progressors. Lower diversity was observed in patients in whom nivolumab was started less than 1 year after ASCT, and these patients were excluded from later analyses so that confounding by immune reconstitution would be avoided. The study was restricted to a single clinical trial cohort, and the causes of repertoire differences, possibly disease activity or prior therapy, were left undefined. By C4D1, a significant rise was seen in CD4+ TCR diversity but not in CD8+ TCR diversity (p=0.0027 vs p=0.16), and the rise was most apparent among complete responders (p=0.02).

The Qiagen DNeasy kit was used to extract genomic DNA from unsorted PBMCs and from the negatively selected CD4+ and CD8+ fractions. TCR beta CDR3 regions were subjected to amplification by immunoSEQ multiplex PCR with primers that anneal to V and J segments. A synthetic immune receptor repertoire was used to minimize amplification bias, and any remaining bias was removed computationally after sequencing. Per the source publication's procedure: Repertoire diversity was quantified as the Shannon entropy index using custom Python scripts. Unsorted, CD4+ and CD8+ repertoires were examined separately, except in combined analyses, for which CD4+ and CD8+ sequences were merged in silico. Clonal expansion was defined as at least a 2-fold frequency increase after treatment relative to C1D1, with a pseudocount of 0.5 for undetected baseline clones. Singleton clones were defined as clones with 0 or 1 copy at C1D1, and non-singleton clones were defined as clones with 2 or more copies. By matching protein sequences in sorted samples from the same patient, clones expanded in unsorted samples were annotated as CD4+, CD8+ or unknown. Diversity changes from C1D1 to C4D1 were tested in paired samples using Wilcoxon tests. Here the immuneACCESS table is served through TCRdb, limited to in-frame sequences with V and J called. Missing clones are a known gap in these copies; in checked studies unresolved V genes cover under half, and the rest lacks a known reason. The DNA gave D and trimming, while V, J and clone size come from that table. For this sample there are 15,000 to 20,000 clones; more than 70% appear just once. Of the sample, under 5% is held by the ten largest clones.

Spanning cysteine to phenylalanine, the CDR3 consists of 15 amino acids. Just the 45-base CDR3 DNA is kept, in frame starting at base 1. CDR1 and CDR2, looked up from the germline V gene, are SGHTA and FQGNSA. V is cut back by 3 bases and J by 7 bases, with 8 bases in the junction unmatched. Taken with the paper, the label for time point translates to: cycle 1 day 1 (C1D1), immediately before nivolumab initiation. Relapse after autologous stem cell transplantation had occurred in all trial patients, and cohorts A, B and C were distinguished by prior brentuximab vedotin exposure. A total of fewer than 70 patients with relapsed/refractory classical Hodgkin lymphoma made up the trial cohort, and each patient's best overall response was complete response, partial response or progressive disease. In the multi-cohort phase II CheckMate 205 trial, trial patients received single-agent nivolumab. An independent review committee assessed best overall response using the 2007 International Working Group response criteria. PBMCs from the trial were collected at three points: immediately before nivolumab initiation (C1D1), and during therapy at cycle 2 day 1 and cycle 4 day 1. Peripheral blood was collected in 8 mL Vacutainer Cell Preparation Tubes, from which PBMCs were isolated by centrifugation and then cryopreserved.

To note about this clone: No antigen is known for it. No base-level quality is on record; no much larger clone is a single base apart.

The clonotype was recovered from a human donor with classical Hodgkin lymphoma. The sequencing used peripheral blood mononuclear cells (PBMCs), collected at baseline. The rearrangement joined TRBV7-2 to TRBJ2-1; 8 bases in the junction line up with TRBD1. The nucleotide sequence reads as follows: TGTGCCAGCAGCTTTCGGACAGGGCGGGCGAATGAGCAGTTCTTC. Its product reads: CASSFRTGRANEQFF.